What follows are 32 T cell receptor beta chains derived from one specimen sequenced in a study of graft-versus-host responses after intestinal transplantation. Method: immunoSEQ multiplex PCR; TCRdb's copy keeps in-frame clones and lacks some. The table has roughly 39,000 clones, roughly 96% seen once. Their cognate antigens are unknown. The material sequenced was unstimulated CD8+ T cells sorted from spleen or lymph node cells, taken before transplant. All receptors come from a human donor who was the organ donor for an intestinal transplant.

The V and J genes are TRBV10-1 and TRBJ2-3, with 8 bases that match TRBD1. The CDR3 length is 15 residues. Germline CDR1 reads WNHNN; CDR2 reads SYGVQD (reference sequence). The ends lost 7 bases at V and 1 base at J; junction bases unmatched: 7. The chain's CDR3 is CASTADRGRTDTQYF. The CDR3, as DNA: TGCGCCAGCACTGCCGACAGGGGACGCACAGATACGCAGTATTTT.

The chain joins TRBV27 to TRBJ2-7, with 9 bases matching TRBD1. V lost 5 bases and J lost 4; bases outside the gene matches: 12. The germline V gene encodes CDR1 MNHEY and CDR2 SMNVEV (reference sequence). CDR3 length: 16 residues. CDR3 sequence (DNA): TGTGCCAGCAGTATACTGGGACAGGGCCGGGGGTACGAGCAGTACTTC. It specifies CASSILGQGRGYEQYF.

The rearrangement uses TRBV2 and TRBJ1-1; TRBD1 aligns across 9 bases. V lost 8 bases to trimming and J lost 6 bases; unmatched junction nucleotides: 7. CDR1 is SNHLY, CDR2 FYNNEI, per germline. The CDR3 is 13 amino acids. CDR3 DNA sequence: TGTGCCAGCGAGGGGGACAGGGCCTCTGAAGCTTTCTTT. This translates into CASEGDRASEAFF. The full variable domain, rest sourced from reference TRBV2 and TRBJ1-1, is EPEVTQTPSHQVTQMGQEVILRCVPISNHLYFYWYRQILGQKVEFLVSFYNNEISEKSEIFDDQFSVERPDGSNFTLKIRSTKLEDSAMYFCASEGDRASEAFFGQGTRLTVV.

The chain couples TRBV6-5 to TRBJ2-5; D may match TRBD1 or TRBD2 (6 bases each). Germline V gene lookup returns CDR1 MNHEY and CDR2 SVGAGI. The CDR3 extends over 13 amino acids. V gave up 2 bases and J gave up 9 bases, with 13 bases separating them. In DNA, the CDR3 is TGTGCCAGCAGTTACAACTCGAGGGGGGCCCAGTACTTC. Its protein product is CASSYNSRGAQYF.

The rearrangement links TRBV6-5 to TRBJ1-2; perhaps TRBD1 as D (5 bases). V was trimmed by 5 bases and J by 7 bases, leaving 14 bases between them. This CDR3 has 13 amino acids. CDR1 is MNHEY and CDR2 is SVGAGI in the germline V gene. CDR3 nucleotide sequence: TGTGCCAGCAGTGGAACAGGAGTGGGTGGCTACACCTTC. Encoded protein: CASSGTGVGGYTF.

This clone came up once. V gene TRBV7-6 combines with J gene TRBJ1-1; D may be TRBD1 (5 bases). The CDR3 loop spans 15 amino acids. The V and J ends lost 5 bases and 5 bases respectively, with 18 bases between them. CDR1 and CDR2 from the germline V gene are SGHVS and FNYEAQ. As DNA, the CDR3 is TGTGCCAGCAGCCCAACGGACAAAAAAGGGACTGAAGCTTTCTTT. Residues: CASSPTDKKGTEAFF.

For this clone: This sample also contains other DNA sequences that code for the same CDR3. This chain links TRBV14 with TRBJ1-2, with D tentatively TRBD1 (5 bases). Germline lookup yields CDR1 SGHDN and CDR2 FVKESK. This CDR3 has 17 residues. The V end lost 4 bases, the J end lost 8 bases, and 26 bases lay between the germline ends. CDR3 amino acids: CASSPIADPGPPGGYTF. The CDR3 coding sequence is TGTGCCAGCAGCCCGATTGCCGATCCGGGACCACCGGGGGGCTACACCTTC. The full variable domain, in which reference TRBV14 and TRBJ1-2 provide the parts outside the CDR3, is EAGVTQFPSHSVIEKGQTVTLRCDPISGHDNLYWYRRVMGKEIKFLLHFVKESKQDESGMPNNRFLAERTGGTYSTLKVQPAELEDSGVYFCASSPIADPGPPGGYTFGSGTRLTVV.

The chain employs TRBV5-1 and TRBJ1-2, with 7 bases fitting TRBD1. The CDR3 consists of 13 residues. Unmatched junction bases numbered 8, after V lost 4 bases and J lost 8 bases. Germline-derived CDR1 and CDR2 are SGHRS and YFSETQ. The CDR3 protein is CASSTRQGLGYTF. CDR3 DNA sequence: TGCGCCAGCAGCACCAGACAGGGTTTGGGCTACACCTTC.

This clone was seen a single time. The gene calls are TRBV19 and TRBJ2-1, with TRBD1 matching 9 bases. This CDR3 spans 14 amino acids. Germline V gene sequence: CDR1 LNHDA, CDR2 SQIVND (reference sequence). The ends lost 6 bases at V and 4 bases at J; junction bases unmatched: 4. The CDR3: CASSRQGVYNEQFF. CDR3 DNA: TGTGCCAGTAGCCGACAGGGGGTGTACAATGAGCAGTTCTTC.

The rearrangement uses TRBV7-9 and TRBJ2-2; TRBD1 aligns across 7 bases. This CDR3 contains 15 residues. After removal of 5 bases from V and 4 bases from J, the junction contained 7 bases not matched to a gene. CDR1 is SEHNR and CDR2 is FQNEAQ in the germline V gene (reference sequence). The chain's CDR3 is CASSPETGTTGELFF. In DNA form, the CDR3 reads TGTGCCAGCAGCCCCGAGACAGGGACCACCGGGGAGCTGTTTTTT.

The chain combines TRBV7-9 with TRBJ1-1; possibly TRBD1 for D (5 bases). Germline loops: CDR1 SEHNR, CDR2 FQNEAQ (reference sequence). The CDR3 loop spans 15 amino acids. Trimming removed 1 base from V and 1 base from J, with 10 bases in between. In nucleotides, the CDR3 is TGTGCCAGCAGCTTAGAGTCGGGGGGGAACACTGAAGCTTTCTTT. Translating gives CASSLESGGNTEAFF.

This sequence joins TRBV6-1 and TRBJ2-1; no clear D gene. This CDR3 region has 13 residues. The V end lost 8 bases, the J end lost 3 bases, and 11 bases lay between the germline ends. CDR1 is MNHNS and CDR2 is SASEGT in the germline V gene. The DNA for the CDR3 is TGTGCCAGCCGGCCGCCAGACTACAATGAGCAGTTCTTC. It codes for CASRPPDYNEQFF.

This chain uses TRBV15 with TRBJ2-7; perhaps TRBD1 as D (5 bases). CDR3 length: 13 amino acids. Trimming removed 5 bases from V and 5 bases from J, with 13 bases in between. Per germline, CDR1 LNHNV and CDR2 YYDKDF (reference sequence). The CDR3 is CATSAFQGNEQYF. The CDR3 DNA follows: TGTGCCACCAGCGCTTTTCAGGGAAACGAGCAGTACTTC.

The rearrangement joins TRBV5-4 to TRBJ2-5; 12 nucleotides line up with TRBD1. Germline V gene data show CDR1 as SGHNT and CDR2 as YYREEE (reference sequence). The trim removed 4 bases at V and 5 bases at J, leaving 12 bases unmatched. The CDR3 is 17 residues long. CDR3 DNA: TGTGCCAGCAGCCCGGGACAGGGGGCGGGGGTGAAGGAGACCCAGTACTTC. Translation: CASSPGQGAGVKETQYF.

This clone was counted a single time. This chain links TRBV13 with TRBJ2-2, with D maybe TRBD2 (5 bases). Germline V gene data show CDR1 as PRHDT and CDR2 as FYEKMQ (reference sequence). With 3 bases removed from V and 0 bases from J, the gap between germline ends came to 11 bases. The CDR3 has 16 amino acids. The CDR3 spells CASSLGDSPNTGELFF. CDR3 bases: TGTGCCAGCAGCTTGGGAGATTCCCCGAACACCGGGGAGCTGTTTTTT.

This chain uses TRBV6-1 with TRBJ1-1; D uncertain. CDR3 size: 17 residues. V was pared by 4 bases and J by 0 bases, with 18 bases between. Germline CDR1 MNHNS, CDR2 SASEGT. The DNA for the CDR3 is TGTGCCAGCAGTGGGATGTTTGGGCAGACGATGAACACTGAAGCTTTCTTT. Its protein is CASSGMFGQTMNTEAFF.

The rearrangement uses TRBV27 and TRBJ2-7, with 9 bases that match TRBD1. Germline V gene lookup returns CDR1 MNHEY and CDR2 SMNVEV (reference sequence). Losses at the gene ends were 3 bases for V and 6 bases for J; bases not matched to a gene: 0. The CDR3 has 12 residues. The CDR3 spells CASSLGQGEQYF. In nucleotides, the CDR3 is TGTGCCAGCAGTTTGGGACAGGGCGAGCAGTACTTC.

V gene TRBV11-3 combines with J gene TRBJ2-3; the D gene is possibly TRBD2 (5 bases). CDR3 size: 17 residues. CDR1 and CDR2 from the germline V gene are SGHNT and YENEEA. The ends were cut back, 1 base at V and 2 bases at J, with 16 bases in the middle. The CDR3 nucleotides read TGTGCCAGCAGCTTAGGCGCACTAGTTTTCGTCACAGATACGCAGTATTTT. Residues: CASSLGALVFVTDTQYF.

This chain joins TRBV27 and TRBJ2-7; no reliable D call. The CDR3 loop spans 13 amino acids. CDR1 MNHEY and CDR2 SMNVEV come from the germline V gene (reference sequence). Trimming removed 3 bases from V and 5 bases from J, with 11 bases in between. The CDR3 nucleotides are TGTGCCAGCAGTTTCTTGTTGTCAGACGAGCAGTACTTC. Amino acids: CASSFLLSDEQYF.

The rearrangement uses TRBV4-1 and TRBJ1-2; D ambiguous. The V gene's germline CDR1 is MGHRA and CDR2 YSYEKL. The V end was cut by 0 bases, the J end by 1 base, with 6 bases between. The CDR3 runs to 14 residues. Here the CDR3 DNA reads TGCGCCAGCAGCCAAGATTCGCTTAACTATGGCTACACCTTC. Protein sequence: CASSQDSLNYGYTF.

The chain has TRBV5-8 and TRBJ2-1; 10 bases map to TRBD1. Trimming removed 2 bases from V and 10 bases from J; junction bases left unmatched: 6. CDR3 length: 14 amino acids. Germline CDR1 reads SGHTS; CDR2 reads YDEGEE. The CDR3 region is CASSFRDRGGEQFF. The CDR3 nucleotides read TGTGCCAGCAGCTTCCGGGACAGGGGAGGAGAGCAGTTCTTC.

The genes are TRBV6-1 and TRBJ1-1; TRBD1 might be the D (6 bases). This CDR3 spans 15 amino acids. CDR1 is MNHNS, CDR2 SASEGT, per germline. Trimming removed 2 bases at V and 4 bases at J, with 14 bases between. For the CDR3, the DNA is TGTGCCAGCAGTGAATTACACAGGGAGGGCACTGAAGCTTTCTTT. Protein: CASSELHREGTEAFF.

The chain links TRBV7-9 to TRBJ2-6; weak D call: TRBD2 (5 bases). The CDR3 consists of 15 residues. V dropped 1 base and J dropped 1 base, with 5 bases sitting between them. Germline V gene data show CDR1 as SEHNR and CDR2 as FQNEAQ (reference sequence). CDR3 region: CASSLGGSGANVLTF. CDR3 in DNA: TGTGCCAGCAGCTTAGGAGGGTCTGGGGCCAACGTCCTGACTTTC.

The V and J genes are TRBV5-5 and TRBJ1-1, with 9 bases lining up with TRBD1. Per the germline V gene, CDR1 is SGHKS and CDR2 is YYEKEE (reference sequence). The length of the CDR3 is 13 residues. Unmatched junction bases numbered 3, after V lost 5 bases and J lost 4 bases. The CDR3 DNA is TGTGCCAGCAGGAAACAGGGGGCCACTGAAGCTTTCTTT. Residues: CASRKQGATEAFF.

This chain connects TRBV27 to TRBJ2-1, with D maybe TRBD1 (5 bases). The CDR3 consists of 15 residues. Trimming shortened V by 3 bases and J by 2 bases, and 11 bases separated the two germline ends. Germline-derived CDR1 and CDR2 are MNHEY and SMNVEV (reference sequence). CDR3 sequence: CASSFGEGAYNEQFF. The CDR3 nucleotides are TGTGCCAGCAGTTTTGGGGAAGGGGCCTACAATGAGCAGTTCTTC.

The chain is built from TRBV11-2 and TRBJ1-5; D perhaps matches TRBD1 (5 bases). V was cut by 4 bases and J by 9 bases, with 16 bases left in between. Per the germline V gene, CDR1 is SGHAT and CDR2 is FQNNGV. The CDR3 is made up of 14 amino acids. The CDR3 DNA reads TGTGCCAGCAGCTCATCGACCGGGACTTCGCCCCAGCATTTT. It encodes CASSSSTGTSPQHF.

The chain joins TRBV9 to TRBJ2-5; 9 nucleotides line up with TRBD1. V gave up 3 bases and J gave up 7 bases; unmatched junction bases: 13. Germline CDR1 and CDR2: SGDLS and YYNGEE. CDR3 length: 16 amino acids. This CDR3 reads CASSEGATGGGGTQYF. DNA of the CDR3: TGTGCCAGCAGCGAGGGAGCGACAGGGGGGGGAGGGACCCAGTACTTC.

The chain carries TRBV6-5 and TRBJ1-6; D remains unclear. Germline CDR1 is MNHEY and CDR2 is SVGAGI. The CDR3 is made up of 12 amino acids. V gave up 4 bases and J gave up 8 bases, with 6 bases separating them. The CDR3 loop is CASSSSDSPLHF. The CDR3 DNA follows: TGTGCCAGCAGTTCTAGTGATTCACCCCTCCACTTT.

This clone came up once. The V and J genes are TRBV28 and TRBJ1-4; D possibly corresponds to TRBD1 (5 bases). The ends were cut back, 0 bases at V and 0 bases at J, with 14 bases in the middle. Germline values: CDR1 MDHEN, CDR2 SYDVKM. The CDR3 extends over 18 amino acids. CDR3 residues: CASSLWSEGTATNEKLFF. The CDR3 coding sequence is TGTGCCAGCAGTTTATGGTCGGAGGGGACTGCAACTAATGAAAAACTGTTTTTT.

The chain recombines TRBV5-4 with TRBJ2-7, with a possible D match to TRBD2 (6 bases). This CDR3 comprises 13 residues. V shed 1 base and J shed 6 bases, with 11 bases lying between them. The germline V gene encodes CDR1 SGHNT and CDR2 YYREEE (reference sequence). In DNA form, the CDR3 reads TGTGCCAGCAGCTTGTGGCTAGCGCGCGAGCAGTACTTC. It codes for CASSLWLAREQYF.

About this clone: A read error may account for a junction end that differs from germline. Here the CDR3 reads CASSAGQFSTDTQYF. In nucleotides, the CDR3 is TGTGCTAGCAGCGCGGGACAGTTTTCCACAGATACGCAGTATTTT. This chain joins TRBV7-7 and TRBJ2-3; D is perhaps TRBD1 (7 bases). The CDR3 is made up of 15 amino acids. The V gene's germline CDR1 is SSHAT and CDR2 FNYEAQ (reference sequence).

The V and J genes are TRBV28 and TRBJ1-2; TRBD1 matches 11 bases. This CDR3 spans 15 amino acids. Germline V lookup: CDR1 MDHEN, CDR2 SYDVKM. V shed 5 bases, J shed 5 bases, and the junction held 7 bases outside the gene matches. The CDR3 spells CASSPDRGLGYGYTF. CDR3 nucleotide sequence: TGTGCCAGCAGTCCGGACAGGGGGCTCGGATATGGCTACACCTTC.